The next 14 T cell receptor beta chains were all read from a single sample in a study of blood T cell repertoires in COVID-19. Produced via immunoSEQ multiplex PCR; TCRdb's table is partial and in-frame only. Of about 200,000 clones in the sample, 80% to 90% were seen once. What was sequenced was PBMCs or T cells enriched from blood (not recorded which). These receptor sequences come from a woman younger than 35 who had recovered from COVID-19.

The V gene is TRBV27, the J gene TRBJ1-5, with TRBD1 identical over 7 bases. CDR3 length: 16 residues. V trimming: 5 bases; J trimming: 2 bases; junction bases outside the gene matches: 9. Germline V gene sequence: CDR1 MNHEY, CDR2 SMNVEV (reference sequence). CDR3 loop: CASSTIQGLGNQPQHF. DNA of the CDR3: TGTGCCAGCAGTACGATACAGGGGTTAGGCAATCAGCCCCAGCATTTT.

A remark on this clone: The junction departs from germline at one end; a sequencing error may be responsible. CDR3 region: CATQGTLDF. Written as DNA, the CDR3 is TGTGCCACCCAGGGGACCTTGGACTTC. The rearrangement uses TRBV19 and TRBJ1-2, with a weak D call TRBD1 (6 bases). Germline V gene lookup returns CDR1 LNHDA and CDR2 SQIVND (reference sequence). The CDR3 covers 9 residues.

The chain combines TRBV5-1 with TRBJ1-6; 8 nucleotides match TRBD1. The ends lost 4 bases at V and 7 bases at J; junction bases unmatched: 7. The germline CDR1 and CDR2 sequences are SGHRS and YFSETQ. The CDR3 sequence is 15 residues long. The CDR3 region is CASSGGQGWNSPLHF. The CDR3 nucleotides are TGCGCCAGCAGCGGAGGACAGGGATGGAATTCACCCCTCCACTTT.

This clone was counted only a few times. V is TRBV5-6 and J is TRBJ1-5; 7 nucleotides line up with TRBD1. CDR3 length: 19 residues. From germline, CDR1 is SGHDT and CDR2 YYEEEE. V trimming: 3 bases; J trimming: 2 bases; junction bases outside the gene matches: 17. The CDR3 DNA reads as TGTGCCAGCAGCTCCAGTAGGCGTCGACAGGGAGTGGGCAATCAGCCCCAGCATTTT. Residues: CASSSSRRRQGVGNQPQHF.

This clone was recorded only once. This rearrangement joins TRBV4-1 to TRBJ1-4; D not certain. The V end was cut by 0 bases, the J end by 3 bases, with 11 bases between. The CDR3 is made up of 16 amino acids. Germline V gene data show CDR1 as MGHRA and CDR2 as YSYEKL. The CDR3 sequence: CASSQDGEVPNEKLFF. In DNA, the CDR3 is TGCGCCAGCAGCCAAGATGGCGAGGTTCCTAATGAAAAACTGTTTTTT.

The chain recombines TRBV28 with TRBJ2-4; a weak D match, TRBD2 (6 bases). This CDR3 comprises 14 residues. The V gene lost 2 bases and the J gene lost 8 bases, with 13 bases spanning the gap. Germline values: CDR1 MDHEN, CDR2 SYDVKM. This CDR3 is CASSLGGSGHIQYF. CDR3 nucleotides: TGTGCCAGCAGTTTAGGAGGGTCAGGGCACATTCAGTACTTC. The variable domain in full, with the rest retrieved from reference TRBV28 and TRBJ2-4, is DVKVTQSSRYLVKRTGEKVFLECVQDMDHENMFWYRQDPGLGLRLIYFSYDVKMKEKGDIPEGYSVSREKKERFSLILESASTNQTSMYLCASSLGGSGHIQYFGAGTRLSVL.

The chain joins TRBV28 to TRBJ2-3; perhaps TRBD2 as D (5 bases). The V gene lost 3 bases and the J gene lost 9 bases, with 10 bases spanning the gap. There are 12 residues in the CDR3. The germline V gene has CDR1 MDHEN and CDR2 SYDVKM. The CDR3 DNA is TGTGCCAGCAGTTTGACCGGGGTAACGCAGTATTTT. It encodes CASSLTGVTQYF.

The CDR3 DNA sequence: TGTGCCATCAGTGACAGGGAGAACACTGAAGCTTTCTTT. Its protein is CAISDRENTEAFF. The V gene is TRBV10-3, the J gene TRBJ1-1; tentatively, D is TRBD1 (5 bases). Germline values: CDR1 ENHRY, CDR2 SYGVKD. Trimming shortened V by 3 bases and J by 1 base, and 6 bases separated the two germline ends. The CDR3 is 13 residues long.

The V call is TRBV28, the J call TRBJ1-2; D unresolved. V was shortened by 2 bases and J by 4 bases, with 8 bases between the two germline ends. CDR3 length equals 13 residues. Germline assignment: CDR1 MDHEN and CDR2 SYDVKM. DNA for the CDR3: TGTGCCAGCAGTTTAACGAGACTCTATGGCTACACCTTC. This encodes CASSLTRLYGYTF.

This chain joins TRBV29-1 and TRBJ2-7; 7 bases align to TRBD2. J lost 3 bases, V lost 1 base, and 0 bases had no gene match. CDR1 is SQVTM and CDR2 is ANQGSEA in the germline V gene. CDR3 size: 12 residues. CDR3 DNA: TGCAGCGTTGAAGGGGAGGGCTACGAGCAGTACTTC. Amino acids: CSVEGEGYEQYF.

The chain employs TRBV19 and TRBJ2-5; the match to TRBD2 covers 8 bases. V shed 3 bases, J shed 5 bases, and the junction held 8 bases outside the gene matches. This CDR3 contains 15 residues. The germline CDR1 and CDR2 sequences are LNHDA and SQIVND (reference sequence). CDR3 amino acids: CASSMVTGGRETQYF. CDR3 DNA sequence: TGTGCCAGTAGTATGGTTACGGGGGGGCGGGAGACCCAGTACTTC. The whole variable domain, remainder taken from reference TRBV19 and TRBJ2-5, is DGGITQSPKYLFRKEGQNVTLSCEQNLNHDAMYWYRQDPGQGLRLIYYSQIVNDFQKGDIAEGYSVSREKKESFPLTVTSAQKNPTAFYLCASSMVTGGRETQYFGPGTRLLVL.

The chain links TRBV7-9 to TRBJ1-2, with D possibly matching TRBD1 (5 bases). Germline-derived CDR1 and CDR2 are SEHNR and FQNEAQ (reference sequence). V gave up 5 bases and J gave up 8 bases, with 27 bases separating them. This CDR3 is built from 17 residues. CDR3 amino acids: CASSRSDPRDRGLGYTF. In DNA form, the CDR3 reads TGTGCCAGCAGCCGCTCCGACCCCAGGGATCGCGGTTTGGGCTACACCTTC.

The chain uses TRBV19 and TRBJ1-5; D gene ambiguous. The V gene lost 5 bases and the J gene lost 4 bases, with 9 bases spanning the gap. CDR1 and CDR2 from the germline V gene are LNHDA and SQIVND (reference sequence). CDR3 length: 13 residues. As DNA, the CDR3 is TGTGCCAGTAGTCCGGGTTTAAATCAGCCCCAGCATTTT. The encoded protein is CASSPGLNQPQHF.

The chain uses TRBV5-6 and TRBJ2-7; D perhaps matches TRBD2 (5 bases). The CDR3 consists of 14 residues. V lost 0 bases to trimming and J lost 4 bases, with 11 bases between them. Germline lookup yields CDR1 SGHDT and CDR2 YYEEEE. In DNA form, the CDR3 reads TGTGCCAGCAGCTTGGATGCTAGCAGATACGAGCAGTACTTC. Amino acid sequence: CASSLDASRYEQYF.